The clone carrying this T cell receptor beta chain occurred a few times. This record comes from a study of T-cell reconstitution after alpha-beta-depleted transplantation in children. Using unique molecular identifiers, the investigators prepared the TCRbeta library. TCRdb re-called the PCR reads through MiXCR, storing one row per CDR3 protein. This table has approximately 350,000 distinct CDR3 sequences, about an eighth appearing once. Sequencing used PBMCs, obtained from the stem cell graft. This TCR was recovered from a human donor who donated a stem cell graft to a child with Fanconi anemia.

The CDR3 nucleotides read TGCGCCAGCAGGGAGGGGAGCGACACTGAAGCTTTCTTT. Amino acids: CASREGSDTEAFF. This chain connects TRBV5-1 to TRBJ1-1; D may be TRBD1 (5 bases). Trimming removed 5 bases at V and 3 bases at J, with 11 bases between. CDR3 length: 13 residues. In germline, CDR1 is SGHRS, CDR2 YFSETQ.